Reported below is one T cell receptor (beta chain). This entry is derived from a study of blood T cell repertoires in COVID-19. CDR1 is SQVTM and CDR2 is ANQGSEA in the germline V gene. CDR3 size: 13 residues. Trimming removed 5 bases at V and 0 bases at J, with 11 bases between. Clones were sequenced by immunoSEQ multiplex PCR, and TCRdb holds only the in-frame ones, with some missing. This sample has roughly 180,000 clones, with around 88% found just once. The sequencing sample was made of PBMCs or T cells enriched from blood (not recorded which). This receptor was identified in a woman in her forties or fifties in a cohort exposed to, infected with or recovered from COVID-19 (not recorded which). The rearrangement uses TRBV29-1 and TRBJ2-7; TRBD1 is a possible D gene (5 bases). The CDR3 DNA sequence: TGCAGCGTTCTTCCGGACAACTCCTACGAGCAGTACTTC. It codes for CSVLPDNSYEQYF.